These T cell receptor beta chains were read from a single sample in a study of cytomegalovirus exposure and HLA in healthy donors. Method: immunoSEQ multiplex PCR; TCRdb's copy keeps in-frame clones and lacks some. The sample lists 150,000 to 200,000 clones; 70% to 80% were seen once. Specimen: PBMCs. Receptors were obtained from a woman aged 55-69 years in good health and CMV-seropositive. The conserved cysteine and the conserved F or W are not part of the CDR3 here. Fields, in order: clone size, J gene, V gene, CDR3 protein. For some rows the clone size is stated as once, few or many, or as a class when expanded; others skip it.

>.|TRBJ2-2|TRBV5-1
ASSMTSGTGELF
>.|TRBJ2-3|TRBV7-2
ASSAGGPSTDTQY
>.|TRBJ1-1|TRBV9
ASSPNLQGAGTEAF
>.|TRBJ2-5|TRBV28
ASSLSGETQY
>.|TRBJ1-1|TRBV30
AWSAGSEAF
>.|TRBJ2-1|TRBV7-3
ASSLTVLSPNEQF
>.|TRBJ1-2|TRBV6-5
ASIPVGGRRDGYI
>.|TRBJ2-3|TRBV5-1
ASSSLAGGTDTQY
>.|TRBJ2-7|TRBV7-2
ASRRQRTSYEQY
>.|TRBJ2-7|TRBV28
ASSPGTTTYEQY
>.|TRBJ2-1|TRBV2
ASSARQGANEQF
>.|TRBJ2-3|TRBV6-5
ASSSPYRSGGDTQY
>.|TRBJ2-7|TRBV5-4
ASSLMRLAGSDSYEQY
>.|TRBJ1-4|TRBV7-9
ASSLLKQGNEKLF
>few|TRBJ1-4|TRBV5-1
ASSLVGQGEKLF
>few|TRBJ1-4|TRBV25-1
ASSPTGSNEKLF
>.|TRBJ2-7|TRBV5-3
ARSSQEDYEQY
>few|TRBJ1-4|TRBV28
ASSLATTPEKLF
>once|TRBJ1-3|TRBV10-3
AITEGFKNTIY
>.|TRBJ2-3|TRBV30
AWSDGLTDTQY
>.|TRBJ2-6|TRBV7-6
ASSLGTGSLVLT
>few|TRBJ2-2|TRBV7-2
ASSTGTGFTGELF
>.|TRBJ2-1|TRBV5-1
ASSLSGQNSYNEQF
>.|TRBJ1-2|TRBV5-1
ASSLELGTGGHGYT